The rows below give T cell receptor beta chains drawn from one sample of a study of blood T cell repertoires in COVID-19. Libraries were prepared by immunoSEQ multiplex PCR; TCRdb keeps only in-frame clonotypes and omits some of them. This sample has over 300,000 clones; over 75% occur once, and the top ten carry around 2.2%. The sequenced sample consisted of PBMCs or T cells enriched from blood (not recorded which). These receptors all come from a man younger than 40 who had recovered from COVID-19. The CDR3 runs from the conserved cysteine through the conserved F or W. The D gene is left open where the match is weak. Clone size, where shown, is once, few, many, or a class for clones that have expanded.

clone_size | j_call | d_call | v_call | cdr3_aa | cdr3_nt
. | TRBJ1-5 | TRBD1 | TRBV7-2 | CASSLEQGVNQPQHF | TGTGCCAGCAGCTTAGAACAGGGGGTAAATCAGCCCCAGCATTTT
. | TRBJ1-1 | . | TRBV4-1 | CASSQDTTRDF | TGCGCCAGCAGCCAAGATACGACCCGGGACTTT
. | TRBJ1-6 | . | TRBV6-5 | CATQGNSNSPLHF | TGTGCCACCCAGGGGAATAGTAATTCACCCCTCCACTTT
. | TRBJ1-2 | . | TRBV5-1 | CASSGNAGEGSYGYTF | TGCGCCAGCAGCGGAAACGCAGGGGAGGGATCGTATGGCTACACCTTC
. | TRBJ1-5 | TRBD1 | TRBV19 | CATRDRAIFISNQPQHF | TGTGCCACCAGGGACAGGGCGATTTTTATTAGCAATCAGCCCCAGCATTTT
. | TRBJ1-2 | . | TRBV6-1 | CASSDALLGHITF | TGTGCCAGCAGTGATGCCTTATTAGGACATATCACCTTC
. | TRBJ1-2 | . | TRBV19 | CASGGLRDYGYTF | TGTGCCAGCGGGGGATTGCGGGACTATGGCTACACCTTC
. | TRBJ1-1 | TRBD1 | TRBV4-1 | CASSQPGQGLSLNTEAFF | TGCGCCAGCAGCCAACCGGGACAGGGCTTATCTTTGAACACTGAAGCTTTCTTT
. | TRBJ1-1 | . | TRBV7-8 | CASSSFRQGLAEAFF | TGTGCCAGCAGCTCGTTTAGGCAGGGACTTGCTGAAGCTTTCTTT
few | TRBJ2-2 | . | TRBV10-3 | CATMSEWTGELFF | TGTGCCACCATGTCGGAGTGGACCGGGGAGCTGTTTTTT
. | TRBJ1-3 | TRBD1 | TRBV6-5 | CASRPTGSSGNTIYF | TGTGCCAGCAGACCGACAGGGTCCTCTGGAAACACCATATATTTT
. | TRBJ2-2 | . | TRBV5-4 | CASSSIATGELFF | TGTGCCAGCAGCTCCATAGCGACCGGGGAGCTGTTTTTT
few | TRBJ2-1 | . | TRBV24-1 | CATTEAGSDNEQFF | TGTGCCACCACTGAGGCAGGGTCCGACAATGAGCAGTTCTTC
. | TRBJ1-6 | . | TRBV9 | CASSPRLSSGNSPLHF | TGTGCCAGCAGCCCTAGATTGTCTAGTGGGAATTCACCCCTCCACTTT
. | TRBJ2-7 | TRBD1 | TRBV7-6 | CASSVSFPGQGSDEQYF | TGTGCCAGCAGCGTATCATTCCCGGGACAGGGTAGCGACGAGCAGTACTTC
. | TRBJ1-6 | TRBD1 | TRBV7-2 | CASSLANRGQNSPLHF | TGTGCCAGCAGCTTAGCCAACAGGGGGCAGAATTCACCCCTCCACTTT
once | TRBJ2-1 | TRBD2 | TRBV12-3/TRBV12-4 | CASKGGGYNEQFF | TGTGCCAGCAAGGGCGGGGGGTACAATGAGCAGTTCTTC
. | TRBJ2-5 | TRBD1 | TRBV5-1 | CASSLNRGGREETQYF | TGCGCCAGCAGCTTGAACAGGGGCGGAAGGGAAGAGACCCAGTACTTC
. | TRBJ2-2 | TRBD1 | TRBV5-6 | CASSSDRGRAGELFF | TGTGCCAGCAGCTCCGACAGGGGGCGGGCCGGGGAGCTGTTTTTT
. | TRBJ2-4 | . | TRBV6-1 | CASSEGQKNIQYF | TGTGCCAGCAGTGAAGGACAGAAAAACATTCAGTACTTC
. | TRBJ1-6 | . | TRBV7-2 | CASSPDGLNSPLHF | TGTGCCAGCAGCCCAGACGGGTTAAATTCACCCCTCCACTTT
. | TRBJ1-1 | . | TRBV11-2 | CASSLRANTEAFF | TGTGCCAGCAGCTTAAGAGCGAACACTGAAGCTTTCTTT
. | TRBJ1-4 | TRBD1 | TRBV14 | CASSPRTGNEKLFF | TGTGCCAGCAGCCCTCGGACAGGAAATGAAAAACTGTTTTTT
. | TRBJ1-4 | . | TRBV2 | CASSWGDLATNEKLFF | TGTGCCAGCAGTTGGGGGGATCTTGCAACTAATGAAAAACTGTTTTTT
. | TRBJ1-2 | . | TRBV19 | CASTSENGANYGYTF | TGTGCCAGTACCTCCGAAAACGGGGCTAACTATGGCTACACCTTC
. | TRBJ1-5 | . | TRBV19 | CASRPRETNQPQHF | TGTGCCAGTAGGCCTAGGGAGACCAATCAGCCCCAGCATTTT
. | TRBJ1-5 | . | TRBV4-1 | CASSQEWETGALLNQPQHF | TGCGCCAGCAGCCAAGAGTGGGAGACAGGCGCTCTATTAAATCAGCCCCAGCATTTT
. | TRBJ2-2 | TRBD1 | TRBV10-3 | CAISEKQGANGELFF | TGTGCCATCAGTGAGAAACAGGGGGCTAACGGGGAGCTGTTTTTT
. | TRBJ2-3 | . | TRBV6-2/TRBV6-3 | CASSPRRRGFSTDTQYF | TGTGCCAGCAGTCCACGACGAAGGGGTTTTTCCACAGATACGCAGTATTTT
. | TRBJ1-6 | TRBD1 | TRBV7-8 | CASSETGESSYNSPLHF | TGTGCCAGCAGCGAAACAGGGGAAAGCTCCTATAATTCACCCCTCCACTTT
. | TRBJ2-3 | TRBD1 | TRBV27 | CASSHRGRDTVTDTQYF | TGTGCCAGCAGTCACAGGGGCCGGGACACCGTCACAGATACGCAGTATTTT
. | TRBJ2-5 | . | TRBV11-2 | CASSPGWQETQYF | TGTGCCAGCAGCCCAGGGTGGCAAGAGACCCAGTACTTC
once | TRBJ2-5 | TRBD2 | TRBV5-1 | CASSLGLGLVGETQYF | TGCGCCAGCAGCTTGGGTTTGGGACTAGTGGGCGAGACCCAGTACTTC
. | TRBJ1-3 | . | TRBV18 | CASSPRQVSGNTIYF | TGTGCCAGCTCACCAAGGCAGGTCTCTGGAAACACCATATATTTT
. | TRBJ2-7 | TRBD1 | TRBV5-5 | CASSLEGTDNYEQYF | TGTGCCAGCAGCTTGGAAGGGACAGATAACTACGAGCAGTACTTC
. | TRBJ2-7 | . | TRBV20-1 | CSASSQAGYEQYF | TGCAGTGCTAGTTCTCAGGCAGGCTACGAGCAGTACTTC
. | TRBJ1-2 | . | TRBV24-1 | CATSDFGGGYTF | TGTGCCACCAGTGATTTTGGCGGCGGCTACACCTTC
. | TRBJ1-2 | . | TRBV5-6 | CASSLQGGGYTF | TGTGCCAGCAGCTTACAGGGTGGTGGCTACACCTTC
. | TRBJ2-1 | . | TRBV10-2 | CASRLGGGGGNEQFF | TGCGCCAGCAGGTTAGGGGGGGGCGGTGGCAATGAGCAGTTCTTC
. | TRBJ1-1 | TRBD1 | TRBV7-9 | CASSPRTGLNTEAFF | TGTGCCAGCAGCCCTAGGACAGGACTGAACACTGAAGCTTTCTTT
once | TRBJ1-6 | TRBD1 | TRBV2 | CASSPGTGPRSPLHF | TGTGCCAGCAGTCCCGGGACAGGGCCAAGATCACCCCTCCACTTT
. | TRBJ2-7 | . | TRBV7-3 | CASSPKSGYEQYF | TGTGCCAGCAGCCCAAAATCCGGTTACGAGCAGTACTTC
. | TRBJ1-6 | TRBD1 | TRBV24-1 | CATQDRPNSPLHF | TGTGCCACCCAGGACAGGCCTAATTCACCCCTCCACTTT
. | TRBJ2-5 | . | TRBV19 | CASSIRTFERTQYF | TGTGCCAGTAGTATAAGAACCTTTGAGCGGACCCAGTACTTC
. | TRBJ2-4 | TRBD2 | TRBV15 | CATSREGLAGNIQYF | TGTGCCACCAGCAGAGAAGGACTAGCGGGAAACATTCAGTACTTC
few | TRBJ1-2 | . | TRBV5-4 | CASSLLIQGGGYGYTF | TGTGCCAGCAGCTTGTTAATCCAGGGAGGAGGCTATGGCTACACCTTC
. | TRBJ1-6 | TRBD1 | TRBV5-1 | CASSGQGEVGSPLHF | TGCGCCAGCAGCGGACAGGGGGAAGTAGGATCACCCCTCCACTTT
few | TRBJ2-3 | TRBD2 | TRBV5-4 | CASSDGTSGDTDTQYF | TGTGCCAGCAGCGATGGGACTAGCGGGGACACAGATACGCAGTATTTT
. | TRBJ2-7 | . | TRBV7-9 | CASSHVGVTYEQYF | TGTGCCAGCAGCCATGTCGGTGTGACCTACGAGCAGTACTTC
. | TRBJ2-7 | . | TRBV6-5 | CASSRTRLSYEQYF | TGTGCCAGCAGTCGGACACGGCTCTCCTACGAGCAGTACTTC